This TCR beta chain came from a study of cytomegalovirus exposure and HLA in healthy donors. From germline, CDR1 is MDHEN and CDR2 SYDVKM. The CDR3 runs 13 residues. Trimming left V 6 bases short and J 2 bases short, with 11 bases between. The study, taken as a whole, reports: There were a few CMV-associated chains whose specificity for CMV antigens was confirmed in vitro. High specificity and sensitivity for cytomegalovirus status were reported for the classifier.

Clones were sequenced by immunoSEQ multiplex PCR, and TCRdb holds only the in-frame ones, with some missing. Of a few hundred thousand clones listed, about nine tenths are singletons. About this clone: What it binds is not known.

This clonotype was sampled from a woman between 18 and 29 years old in good health and CMV-seronegative. The sequenced material came from PBMCs. The chain uses TRBV28 and TRBJ2-7; a weak D match, TRBD1 (5 bases). The CDR3 is CASRGRQPYEQYF. The CDR3 DNA is TGTGCCAGCAGGGGAAGACAGCCCTACGAGCAGTACTTC.